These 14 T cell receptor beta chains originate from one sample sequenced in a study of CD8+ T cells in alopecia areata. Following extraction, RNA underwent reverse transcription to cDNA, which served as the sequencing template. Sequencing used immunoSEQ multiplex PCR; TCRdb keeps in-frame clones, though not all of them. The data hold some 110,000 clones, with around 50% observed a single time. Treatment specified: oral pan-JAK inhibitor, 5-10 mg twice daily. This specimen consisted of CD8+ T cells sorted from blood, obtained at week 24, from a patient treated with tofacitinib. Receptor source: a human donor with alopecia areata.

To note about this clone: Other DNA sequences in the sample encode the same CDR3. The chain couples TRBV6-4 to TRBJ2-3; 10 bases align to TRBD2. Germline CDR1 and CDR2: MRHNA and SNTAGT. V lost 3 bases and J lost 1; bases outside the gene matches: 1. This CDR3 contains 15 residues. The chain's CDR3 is CASSEGTSGTDTQYF. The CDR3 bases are TGTGCCAGCAGTGAAGGGACTAGCGGCACAGATACGCAGTATTTT.

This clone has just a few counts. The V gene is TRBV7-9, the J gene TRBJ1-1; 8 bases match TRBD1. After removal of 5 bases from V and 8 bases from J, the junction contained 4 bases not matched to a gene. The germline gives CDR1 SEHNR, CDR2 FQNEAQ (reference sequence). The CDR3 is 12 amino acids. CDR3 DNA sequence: TGTGCCAGCAGCGGTAGGGACAGGGAAGCTTTCTTT. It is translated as CASSGRDREAFF. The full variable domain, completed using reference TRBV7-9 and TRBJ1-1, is DTGVSQNPRHKITKRGQNVTFRCDPISEHNRLYWYRQTLGQGPEFLTYFQNEAQLEKSRLLSDRFSAERPKGSFSTLEIQRTEQGDSAMYLCASSGRDREAFFGQGTRLTVV.

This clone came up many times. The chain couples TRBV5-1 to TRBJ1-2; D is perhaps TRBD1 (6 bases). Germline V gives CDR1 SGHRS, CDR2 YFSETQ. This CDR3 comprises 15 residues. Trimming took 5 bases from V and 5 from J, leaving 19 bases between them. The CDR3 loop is CASSPDAGAGYGYTF. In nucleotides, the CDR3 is TGCGCCAGCAGTCCGGATGCGGGGGCAGGATATGGCTACACCTTC.

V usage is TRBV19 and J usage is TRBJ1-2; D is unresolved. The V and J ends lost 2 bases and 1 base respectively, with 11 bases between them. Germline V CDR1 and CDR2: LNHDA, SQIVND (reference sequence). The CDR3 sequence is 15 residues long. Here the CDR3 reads CASSIFGEFNYGYTF. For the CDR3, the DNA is TGTGCCAGTAGTATATTCGGGGAGTTTAACTATGGCTACACCTTC.

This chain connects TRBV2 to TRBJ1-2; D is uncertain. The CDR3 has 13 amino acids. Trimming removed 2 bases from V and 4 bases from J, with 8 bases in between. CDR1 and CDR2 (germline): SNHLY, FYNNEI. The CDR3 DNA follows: TGTGCCAGCAGTGAATTGAAGCCCTATGGCTACACCTTC. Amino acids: CASSELKPYGYTF.

CDR3 bases: TGTGCCAGCGTATCAGAGAACACTGAAGCTTTCTTT. Amino acids: CASVSENTEAFF. The chain is built from TRBV6-5 and TRBJ1-1; no definite D call. The CDR3 runs 12 residues. Per germline, CDR1 MNHEY and CDR2 SVGAGI. V was clipped by 8 bases and J by 1 base, with 8 bases between them.

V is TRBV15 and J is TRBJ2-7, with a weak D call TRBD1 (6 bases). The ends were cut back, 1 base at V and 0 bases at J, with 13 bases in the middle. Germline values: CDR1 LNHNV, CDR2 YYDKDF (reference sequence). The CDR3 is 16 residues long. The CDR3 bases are TGTGCCACCAGCAGAGTCAATCCGGGACACTCCTACGAGCAGTACTTC. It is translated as CATSRVNPGHSYEQYF.

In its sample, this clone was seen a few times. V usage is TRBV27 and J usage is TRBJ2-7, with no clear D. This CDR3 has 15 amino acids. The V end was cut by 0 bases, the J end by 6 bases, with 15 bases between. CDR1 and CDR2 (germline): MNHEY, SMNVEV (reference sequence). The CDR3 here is CASSLSMKSSAEQYF. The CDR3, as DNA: TGTGCCAGCAGTTTATCGATGAAGTCCAGCGCCGAGCAGTACTTC.

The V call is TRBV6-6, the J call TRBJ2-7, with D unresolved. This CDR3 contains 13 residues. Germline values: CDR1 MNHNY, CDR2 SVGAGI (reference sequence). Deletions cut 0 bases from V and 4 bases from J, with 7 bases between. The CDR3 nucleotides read TGTGCCAGCAGTTACTCTGGGGTGTACGAGCAGTACTTC. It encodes CASSYSGVYEQYF.

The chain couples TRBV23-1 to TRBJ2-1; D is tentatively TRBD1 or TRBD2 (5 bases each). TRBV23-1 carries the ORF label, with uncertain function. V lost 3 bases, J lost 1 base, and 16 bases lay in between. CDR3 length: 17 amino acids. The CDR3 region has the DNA TGCGCCAGCAGTCACCAAGGGACGTCCCATTCCTACAATGAGCAGTTCTTC. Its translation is CASSHQGTSHSYNEQFF.

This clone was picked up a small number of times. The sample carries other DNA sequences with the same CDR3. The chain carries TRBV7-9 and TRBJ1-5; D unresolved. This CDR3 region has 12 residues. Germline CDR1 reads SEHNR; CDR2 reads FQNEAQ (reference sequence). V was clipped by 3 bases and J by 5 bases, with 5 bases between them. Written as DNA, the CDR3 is TGTGCCAGCAGCTTGGGAGATCAGCCCCAGCATTTT. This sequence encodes CASSLGDQPQHF.

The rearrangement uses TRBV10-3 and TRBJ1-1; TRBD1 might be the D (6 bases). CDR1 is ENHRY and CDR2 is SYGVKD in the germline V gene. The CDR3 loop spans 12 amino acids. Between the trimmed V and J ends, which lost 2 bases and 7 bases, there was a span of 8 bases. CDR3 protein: CAISEVRGEAFF. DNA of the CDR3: TGTGCCATCAGTGAGGTCAGGGGTGAAGCTTTCTTT.

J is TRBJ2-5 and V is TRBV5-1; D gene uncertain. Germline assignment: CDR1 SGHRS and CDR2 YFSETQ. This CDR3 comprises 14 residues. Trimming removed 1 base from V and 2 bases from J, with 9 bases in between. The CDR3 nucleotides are TGCGCCAGCAGCTTGTACAGAAGACAAGAGACCCAGTACTTC. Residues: CASSLYRRQETQYF.

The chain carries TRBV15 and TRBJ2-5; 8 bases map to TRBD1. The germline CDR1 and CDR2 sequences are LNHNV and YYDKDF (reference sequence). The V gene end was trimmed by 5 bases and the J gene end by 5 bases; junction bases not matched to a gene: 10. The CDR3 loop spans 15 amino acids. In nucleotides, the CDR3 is TGTGCCACCAGCTTCCGGTCAGGGGGCGCCGAGACCCAGTACTTC. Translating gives CATSFRSGGAETQYF.